This record concerns one T cell receptor beta chain sequence. The data are from a study of T cell responses to AZD1222 COVID-19 vaccine. V dropped 0 bases and J dropped 8; count of bases not matched to a gene: 6. CDR3 size: 14 residues. Germline assignment: CDR1 MNHEY and CDR2 SMNVEV (reference sequence). Clones were read by immunoSEQ multiplex PCR, and TCRdb kept only the in-frame ones, dropping some. The sample lists some 140,000 clones; approximately 90% were seen once. The sequence was collected from an adult in good health. J is TRBJ1-2 and V is TRBV27; TRBD1 matches at 7 bases. Sequences were derived from peripheral blood, sampled on day 0 of AZD1222 vaccination. The CDR3 DNA sequence: TGTGCCAGCAGTTTATCGGGAGGGGGCGGGGGCTACACCTTC. Translated, it gives CASSLSGGGGGYTF.